This T cell receptor beta chain was sequenced during a study of blood T cell repertoires in COVID-19. V shed 7 bases and J 6 bases; nucleotides not matched to a gene: 10. Germline-derived CDR1 and CDR2 are MGHRA and YSYEKL. The CDR3 consists of 16 residues. Original methodology: Nucleated cell number was recorded as an estimate derived from reference gene primer amplification. The assay was immunoSEQ multiplex PCR, and TCRdb's table has in-frame clones only and misses some. V and J calls and clone size are copied from that table; D and trimming were computed from the DNA. The repertoire holds around 170,000 clones, with roughly nine tenths as singletons.

V and J are TRBV4-1 and TRBJ2-6, with 9 bases fitting TRBD1. Material: peripheral blood. The TCR sequence derives from a woman aged 70-85 years with acute or convalescent COVID-19. The CDR3 DNA is TGCGCCAGCAAACCCGGACAGGGGAGGGAGGCCAACGTCCTGACTTTC. It is translated as CASKPGQGREANVLTF.